The clone carrying this T cell receptor beta chain was seen a few times. This CDR3 region has 15 residues. V gave up 0 bases and J gave up 4 bases, with 12 bases separating them. Germline V gene sequence: CDR1 DFQATT, CDR2 SNEGSKA (reference sequence). These data originate in a study of Graves' ophthalmopathy and Graves' hyperthyroidism. Ages of hyperthyroidism patients ran from 18 to 65, and their diagnoses were new, under 2 months' duration. Exclusion covered patients with other autoimmune diseases or uncontrolled infections (as well as pregnancy or lactation). The authors amplified TCR beta CDR3 regions, and they did so from RNA transcripts for repertoire sequencing. Second-round multiplex PCR came after a first-round RT-PCR that employed HTBI primers. MiXCR was run by TCRdb on the multiplex PCR reads, yielding one entry per CDR3 protein. Among over a million distinct CDR3 sequences listed, about two fifths were seen once.

The material sequenced was peripheral blood or thyroid tissue (not recorded which). The chain uses TRBV20-1 and TRBJ1-4; possibly TRBD1 for D (6 bases). The receptor's source is an adult man with Graves' hyperthyroidism. Written as DNA, the CDR3 is TGCAGTGCTAGAGAATTTCGGGACAATAATGAAAAACTGTTTTTT. Translation: CSAREFRDNNEKLFF.